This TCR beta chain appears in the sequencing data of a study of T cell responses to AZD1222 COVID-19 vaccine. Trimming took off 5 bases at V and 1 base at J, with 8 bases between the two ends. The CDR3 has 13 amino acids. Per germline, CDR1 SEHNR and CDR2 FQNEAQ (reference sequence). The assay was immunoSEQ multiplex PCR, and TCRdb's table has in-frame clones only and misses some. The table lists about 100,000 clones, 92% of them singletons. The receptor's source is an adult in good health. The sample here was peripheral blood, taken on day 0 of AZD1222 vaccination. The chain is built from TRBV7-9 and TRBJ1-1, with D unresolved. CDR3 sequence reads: CASSLRQNTEAFF. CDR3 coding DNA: TGTGCCAGCAGCCTGAGACAGAACACTGAAGCTTTCTTT.